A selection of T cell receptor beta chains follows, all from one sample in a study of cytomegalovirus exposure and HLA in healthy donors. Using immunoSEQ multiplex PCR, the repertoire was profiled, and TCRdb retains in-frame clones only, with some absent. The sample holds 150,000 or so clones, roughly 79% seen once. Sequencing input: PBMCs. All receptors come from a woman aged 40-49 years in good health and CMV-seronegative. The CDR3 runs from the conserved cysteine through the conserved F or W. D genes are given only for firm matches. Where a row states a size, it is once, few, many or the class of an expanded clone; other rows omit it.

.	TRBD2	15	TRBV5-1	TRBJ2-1	TGCGCCAGTAGACTAGCGGGAGGGCCAGAGAATGAGCAGTTCTTC	CASRLAGGPENEQFF
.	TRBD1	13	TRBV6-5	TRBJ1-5	TGTGCCAGCAGCAAGGGGGCTGAGCAGCCCCAGCATTTT	CASSKGAEQPQHF
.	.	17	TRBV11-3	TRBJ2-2	TGTGCCAGCAGCCCTCCTACTTCGAAAGTTAACACCGGGGAGCTGTTTTTT	CASSPPTSKVNTGELFF
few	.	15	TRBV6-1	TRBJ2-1	TGTGCCAGCAGTGATACTGGGGCGGTCTACAATGAGCAGTTCTTC	CASSDTGAVYNEQFF
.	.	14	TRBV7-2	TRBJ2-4	TGTGCCAGCAGTTTGACCGCGGGGAACGACATTCAGTACTTC	CASSLTAGNDIQYF
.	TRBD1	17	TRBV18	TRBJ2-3	TGTGCCAGCTCACGGGGCAGGGGGCATCTTCGTACAGATACGCAGTATTTT	CASSRGRGHLRTDTQYF
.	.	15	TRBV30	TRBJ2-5	TGTGCCTGGAGACAATGGCAGGGGCCACAAGAGACCCAGTACTTC	CAWRQWQGPQETQYF
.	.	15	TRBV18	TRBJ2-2	TGTGCCAGCTCACCGGGACTTTTGAACACCGGGGAGCTGTTTTTT	CASSPGLLNTGELFF
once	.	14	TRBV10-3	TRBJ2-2	TGTGCCATCAGTGGGCGGGAGAACACCGGGGAGCTGTTTTTT	CAISGRENTGELFF
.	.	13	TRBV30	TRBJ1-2	TGTGCCTGGAGTGTGGAGGGGGGGTATGGCTACACCTTC	CAWSVEGGYGYTF
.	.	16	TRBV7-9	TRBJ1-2	TGTGCCAGCAGCTTACCCAGTTCTATGGGCGACTATGGCTACACCTTC	CASSLPSSMGDYGYTF